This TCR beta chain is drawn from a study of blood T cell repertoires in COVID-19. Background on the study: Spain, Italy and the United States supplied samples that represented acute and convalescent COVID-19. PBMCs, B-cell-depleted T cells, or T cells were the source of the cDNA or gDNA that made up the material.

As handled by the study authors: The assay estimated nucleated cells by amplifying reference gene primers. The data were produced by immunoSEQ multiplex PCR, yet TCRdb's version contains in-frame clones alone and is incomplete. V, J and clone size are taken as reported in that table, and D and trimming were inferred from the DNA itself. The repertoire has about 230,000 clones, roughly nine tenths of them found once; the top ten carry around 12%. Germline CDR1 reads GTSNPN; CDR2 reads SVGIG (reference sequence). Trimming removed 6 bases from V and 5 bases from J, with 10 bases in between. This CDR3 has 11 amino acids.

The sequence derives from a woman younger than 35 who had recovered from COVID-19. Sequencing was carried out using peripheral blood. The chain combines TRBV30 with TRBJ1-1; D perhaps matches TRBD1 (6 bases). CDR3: CACRGWTEAFF. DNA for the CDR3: TGTGCCTGCAGGGGATGGACTGAAGCTTTCTTT.